This entry lists 23 T cell receptor beta chains sequenced from one sample in a study of neurological immune-mediated disorders. TCRdb ran MiXCR on the 5' RACE reads and lists one entry per CDR3 protein. This repertoire shows roughly 62,000 distinct CDR3 sequences, 4.5% to 5.5% found once; its top ten account for around 3.4%. The specimen sequenced was PBMCs. Receptors were obtained from a woman aged 50 to 65 with multiple sclerosis.

This clonotype came up a few times. This rearrangement joins TRBV3-1 to TRBJ2-3, with TRBD1 matching over 7 bases. The CDR3 is made up of 14 amino acids. Germline trimming cut 2 bases from V and 4 bases from J; bases unmatched to any gene: 3. Germline loops: CDR1 LGHDT, CDR2 YNNKEL (reference sequence). The CDR3 nucleotides are TGTGCCAGCAGCCAAATGACAGGGCCAGATACGCAGTATTTT. It yields the protein CASSQMTGPDTQYF.

This clonotype has a count of ten or more. V and J are TRBV21-1 and TRBJ2-5. TRBV21-1 is deemed a pseudogene. This CDR3 is 16 amino acids long. The DNA for the CDR3 is TGTGCCAGCAGCAAAGATTTCCCTATTTGGGGAGAGACCCAGTACTTC. Residues: CASSKDFPIWGETQYF.

In this sample, this clonotype turned up many times. V and J are TRBV5-1 and TRBJ1-2, with 9 nucleotides matching TRBD1. V was clipped by 0 bases and J by 8 bases; unmatched bases: 5. Looked up from germline, CDR1 is SGHRS and CDR2 is YFSETQ. This CDR3 spans 14 amino acids. For the CDR3, the DNA is TGCGCCAGCAGCTTGGCCTCGGGACAGGGAGGCTACACCTTC. Translating it yields CASSLASGQGGYTF.

In this sample, this clonotype turned up many times. The V and J genes are TRBV28 and TRBJ2-1; D gene ambiguous. V was cut by 8 bases and J by 0 bases, with 14 bases left in between. The CDR3 runs to 15 residues. Germline V CDR1 and CDR2: MDHEN, SYDVKM. The CDR3 DNA sequence: TGTGCCAGCGTTGGCCTATTAAGCTCCTACAATGAGCAGTTCTTC. Translating gives CASVGLLSSYNEQFF. The full variable domain, with the rest looked up from reference TRBV28 and TRBJ2-1, is DVKVTQSSRYLVKRTGEKVFLECVQDMDHENMFWYRQDPGLGLRLIYFSYDVKMKEKGDIPEGYSVSREKKERFSLILESASTNQTSMYLCASVGLLSSYNEQFFGPGTRLTVL.

This clonotype was picked up many times. The J gene is TRBJ1-1, the V gene TRBV5-1; D remains unclear. The germline gives CDR1 SGHRS, CDR2 YFSETQ. The CDR3 has 12 residues. The V end lost 4 bases, the J end lost 4 bases, and 8 bases lay between the germline ends. The CDR3 sequence is CASSLVPTEAFF. The CDR3, as DNA: TGCGCCAGCAGCCTAGTGCCCACTGAAGCTTTCTTT.

The table lists this clonotype with many counts. The chain links TRBV7-9 to TRBJ1-5; D not resolved. V lost 1 base to trimming and J lost 4 bases, with 5 bases between them. CDR3 length equals 13 residues. Looked up from germline, CDR1 is SEHNR and CDR2 is FQNEAQ (reference sequence). CDR3 in amino acids: CASSLGENQPQHF. CDR3 nucleotide sequence: TGTGCCAGCAGCTTAGGAGAGAATCAGCCCCAGCATTTT. The full variable domain, rest sourced from reference TRBV7-9 and TRBJ1-5, is DTGVSQNPRHKITKRGQNVTFRCDPISEHNRLYWYRQTLGQGPEFLTYFQNEAQLEKSRLLSDRFSAERPKGSFSTLEIQRTEQGDSAMYLCASSLGENQPQHFGDGTRLSIL.

V gene TRBV6-2 or TRBV6-3 combines with J gene TRBJ1-6; 7 bases fit TRBD1. The germline gives CDR1 MNHEY, CDR2 SVGEGT. With 4 bases clipped from V and 0 bases from J, the junction kept 6 bases outside the gene matches. The CDR3 contains 17 residues. Here the CDR3 DNA reads TGTGCCAGCAGTTCGATCAGGGGGAGCTCCTATAATTCACCCCTCCACTTT. Amino acid sequence: CASSSIRGSSYNSPLHF.

The rearrangement uses TRBV20-1 and TRBJ2-3; TRBD2 matches 11 bases. The junction had 3 bases not matched to a gene; V was cut back by 1 base and J by 0 bases. There are 16 residues in the CDR3. CDR1 and CDR2 (germline): DFQATT, SNEGSKA (reference sequence). CDR3 amino acids: CSARAGLAASTDTQYF. The CDR3 DNA is TGCAGTGCTAGAGCGGGACTAGCGGCGAGCACAGATACGCAGTATTTT.

This clonotype was observed many times. The rearrangement uses TRBV20-1 and TRBJ2-7; 12 bases match TRBD2. The CDR3 length is 16 residues. V shed 5 bases, J shed 0 bases, and the junction held 8 bases outside the gene matches. Germline V gene lookup returns CDR1 DFQATT and CDR2 SNEGSKA (reference sequence). The CDR3 DNA reads TGCAGTGCTTCGGGACTAGCGGGCGGCCGCTCCTACGAGCAGTACTTC. Amino acids: CSASGLAGGRSYEQYF.

The sample holds many counts of this clonotype. The V gene is TRBV28, the J gene TRBJ1-6; D unclear. The CDR3 sequence is 15 residues long. CDR1 is MDHEN and CDR2 is SYDVKM in the germline V gene. V lost 0 bases, J lost 5 bases, and 8 bases lay in between. The CDR3 sequence: CASSLWAGDNSPLHF. The CDR3 nucleotides are TGTGCCAGCAGTTTATGGGCCGGGGATAATTCACCCCTCCACTTT.

This clonotype was detected ten times or more. The CDR3 region is CASSLILSENTEAFF. The CDR3 DNA follows: TGTGCCAGCAGTTTAATCTTGTCCGAGAACACTGAAGCTTTCTTT. The V gene is TRBV12-3 or TRBV12-4, the J gene TRBJ1-1; no firm D call. The CDR3 runs 15 residues. Trimming removed 2 bases from V and 1 base from J, with 11 bases in between.

This clonotype appeared many times. The chain employs TRBV20-1 and TRBJ2-2; 12 bases match TRBD2. Germline V gives CDR1 DFQATT, CDR2 SNEGSKA (reference sequence). CDR3 length equals 14 residues. The J segment lost 6 bases and the V segment lost 3 bases, leaving 2 bases of the junction unmatched. The CDR3 DNA reads as TGCAGTGCTAGCACTAGCGGGGGGTCCGGGGAGCTGTTTTTT. Translation gives CSASTSGGSGELFF.

In its sample, this clonotype was seen many times. The rearrangement links TRBV5-1 to TRBJ2-3; D is uncertain. Germline assignment: CDR1 SGHRS and CDR2 YFSETQ. Trimming left V 5 bases short and J 12 bases short, with 19 bases between. The CDR3 contains 13 residues. The CDR3 region is CASSLLTDPHQYF. The CDR3, as DNA: TGCGCCAGCAGTCTACTAACAGATCCCCATCAGTATTTT.

This clonotype occurred many times. A much larger clone lies one base from this, so it may be a read error. The rearrangement uses TRBV20-1 and TRBJ1-1; D might be TRBD1 (5 bases). CDR1 is DFQATT and CDR2 is SNEGSKA in the germline V gene (reference sequence). The CDR3 runs 13 residues. The V end was cut by 2 bases, the J end by 7 bases, with 14 bases between. The CDR3 here is CSARSGKGIEAFF. In nucleotides, the CDR3 is TGCAGTGCTAGATCTGGAAAGGGGATTGAAGCTTTCTTT.

The V and J genes are TRBV14 and TRBJ2-5; D is tentatively TRBD1 or TRBD2 (5 bases each). The CDR3 spans 14 residues. Germline V gene lookup returns CDR1 SGHDN and CDR2 FVKESK. The ends were cut back, 0 bases at V and 3 bases at J, with 8 bases in the middle. CDR3 DNA: TGTGCCAGCAGCCAAGAATTGGGGGAAGAGACCCAGTACTTC. Amino acid sequence: CASSQELGEETQYF.

This clonotype was found many times. V is TRBV5-1 and J is TRBJ2-1; D ambiguous. CDR1 SGHRS and CDR2 YFSETQ come from the germline V gene. This CDR3 has 13 amino acids. V lost 5 bases and J lost 7, with 13 bases in between. CDR3 in DNA: TGCGCCAGCAGACCGACCCAGGAGAATGAGCAGTTCTTC. As protein: CASRPTQENEQFF.

This clonotype was found many times. The chain links TRBV12-5 to TRBJ2-5; a possible D gene is TRBD2 (6 bases). V was clipped by 0 bases and J by 2 bases, with 13 bases between them. Germline V gene sequence: CDR1 LGHNT, CDR2 FRNRAP. The CDR3 sequence is 16 residues long. This CDR3 is CASGLVLSGRQETQYF. CDR3 sequence (DNA): TGTGCTAGTGGTTTGGTATTAAGTGGGAGGCAAGAGACCCAGTACTTC.

To note about this clonotype: One end of the junction is discordant with germline, which a read error may explain. The chain combines TRBV12-3 or TRBV12-4 with TRBJ1-6; 10 bases are shared with TRBD1. This CDR3 has 14 residues. The CDR3 spells CASRPSTGGRLLNF. The CDR3 DNA follows: TGTGCCAGCAGACCTTCGACAGGGGGCCGACTCCTCAACTTT.

In its sample, this clonotype was seen many times. The chain links TRBV11-2 to TRBJ2-3; 8 bases match TRBD2. Germline CDR1 reads SGHAT; CDR2 reads FQNNGV. V lost 2 bases, J lost 5 bases, and 6 bases stayed unmatched. The CDR3 is 15 amino acids. CDR3: CASSLIAGSIDTQYF. CDR3 nucleotides: TGTGCCAGCAGCTTAATAGCGGGGTCGATAGATACGCAGTATTTT.

This clonotype was observed many times. The junction departs from germline at one end; a sequencing error may be responsible. This rearrangement joins TRBV5-6 to TRBJ1-6; D is unclear. The germline V gene has CDR1 SGHDT and CDR2 YYEEEE. The CDR3 covers 13 residues. CDR3 amino acids: CASSLSRGSPLNF. CDR3 nucleotides: TGTGCCAGCAGCTTGAGTCGGGGATCACCCCTCAACTTT.

This clonotype is medium-sized by share. The chain employs TRBV7-9 and TRBJ2-3; TRBD2 agrees at 8 bases. The CDR3 has 15 amino acids. CDR1 and CDR2 (germline): SEHNR, FQNEAQ (reference sequence). V lost 5 bases, J lost 3 bases, and 7 bases stayed unmatched. The CDR3 nucleotides are TGTGCCAGCAGCCTAGGGACTAGAGAAACAGATACGCAGTATTTT. Its translation is CASSLGTRETDTQYF.

In this sample, this clonotype turned up many times. The V gene is TRBV12-5, the J gene TRBJ2-6; D unclear. The germline gives CDR1 LGHNT, CDR2 FRNRAP. Trimming cost V 3 bases and J 0 bases, with 6 bases left between them. The CDR3 has 15 residues. The CDR3 sequence: CASGLGFSGANVLTF. CDR3 DNA sequence: TGTGCTAGTGGTTTAGGATTCTCTGGGGCCAACGTCCTGACTTTC.

The table lists this clonotype with many counts. V gene TRBV9 combines with J gene TRBJ1-2, with 7 bases aligning to TRBD1. The length of the CDR3 is 14 residues. With V trimmed by 1 base and J by 4 bases, 4 bases remained unmatched. Germline lookup yields CDR1 SGDLS and CDR2 YYNGEE. In DNA, the CDR3 is TGTGCCAGCAGCGTAAAACAGGGGAGCTATGGCTACACCTTC. Its translation: CASSVKQGSYGYTF.